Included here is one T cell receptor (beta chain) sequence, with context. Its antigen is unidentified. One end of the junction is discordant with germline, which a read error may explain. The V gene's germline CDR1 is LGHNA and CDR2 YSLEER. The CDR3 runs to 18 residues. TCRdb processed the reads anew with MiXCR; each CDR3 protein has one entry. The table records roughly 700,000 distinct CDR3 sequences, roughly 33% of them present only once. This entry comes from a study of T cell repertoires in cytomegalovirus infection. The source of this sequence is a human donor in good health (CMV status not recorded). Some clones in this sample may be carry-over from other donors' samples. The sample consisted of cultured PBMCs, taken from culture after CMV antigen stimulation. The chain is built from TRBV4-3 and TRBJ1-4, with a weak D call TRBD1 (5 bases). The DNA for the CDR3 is TGCGCCAGCAGCCAAGAACCTTTCGGCCAGGGAGTAGGCGAAACACTGTTTTTT. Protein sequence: CASSQEPFGQGVGETLFF.